This T cell receptor (beta chain) was captured by sequencing in a study of blood T cells in healthy people across ages. Alongside a J-beta primer mix, a sample-barcoded 5' primer served in a second PCR lasting about 7 to 11 cycles. TCRdb passed the 5' RACE reads through MiXCR, listing each CDR3 protein once. The sample shows approximately 400,000 distinct CDR3 sequences, about 55% of them seen only once. Per the germline V gene, CDR1 is SGHAT and CDR2 is FQNNGV. There are 15 residues in the CDR3. The ends were cut back, 7 bases at V and 0 bases at J, with 14 bases in the middle. Study conclusions and caveats: Age advanced and TCR beta diversity per million T cells fell, roughly linearly.

This clonotype was counted between two and nine times. What it binds is not known. The clonotype originates from a man between 60 and 75 years old in good health. The rearrangement joins TRBV11-2 to TRBJ2-3, with D unclear. The sequencing input was blood. CDR3 loop: CASTLNGESTDTQYF. In DNA form, the CDR3 reads TGTGCCAGCACCCTAAATGGGGAAAGCACAGATACGCAGTATTTT.